This T cell receptor (beta chain) was found in a study of response to subunit inactivated influenza vaccine. The germline CDR1 and CDR2 sequences are WNHNN and SYGVQD (reference sequence). Deletions cut 4 bases from V and 0 bases from J, with 6 bases between. The CDR3 is 14 amino acids. MiXCR was run by TCRdb on the RT-PCR reads, yielding one entry per CDR3 protein. The sample has hundreds of thousands of distinct CDR3 sequences; around 25% are singletons. This clonotype was counted at least ten times. Its antigen is unidentified. Findings and limits, study-wide: The authors suggested that every seasonal influenza vaccination recruits few new T cells.

The source of this sequence is a man in his forties or fifties who received an inactivated influenza vaccine. The material sequenced was CD4+ T cells sorted from PBMCs, taken 4 to 6 days after vaccination. The chain uses TRBV10-1 and TRBJ2-2, with a tentative D call TRBD2 (5 bases). CDR3 amino acids: CASSGGANTGELFF. The CDR3 nucleotides read TGCGCCAGCAGTGGGGGAGCGAACACCGGGGAGCTGTTTTTT.